One and the same sample provided the 9 T cell receptor beta chains below, sequenced in a study of cytomegalovirus exposure and HLA in healthy donors. In the PCR, 60 Vbeta and 13 Jbeta primers were used. The data were produced by immunoSEQ multiplex PCR, yet TCRdb's version contains in-frame clones alone and is incomplete. The sample carries roughly 180,000 clones, more than 80% recorded once. Material: PBMCs. These receptors all stem from a young man in good health and CMV-seronegative.

The J gene is TRBJ1-1, the V gene TRBV6-6; D gene ambiguous. CDR3 length equals 14 residues. The V gene's germline CDR1 is MNHNY and CDR2 SVGAGI (reference sequence). V was clipped by 4 bases and J by 3 bases, with 12 bases between them. CDR3 nucleotides: TGTGCCAGCAGTTTTTCCCCGGGAGACACTGAAGCTTTCTTT. Protein: CASSFSPGDTEAFF.

The V gene is TRBV4-1, the J gene TRBJ1-5; 9 bases are a match to TRBD1. J was trimmed by 6 bases and V by 1 base; bases with no gene match: 4. The CDR3 loop spans 15 amino acids. Germline values: CDR1 MGHRA, CDR2 YSYEKL. CDR3 sequence reads: CASSQVQGAFQPQHF. The CDR3 nucleotides read TGCGCCAGCAGCCAAGTACAGGGGGCGTTTCAGCCCCAGCATTTT.

This chain links TRBV5-1 with TRBJ1-1; 8 nucleotides line up with TRBD1. The CDR3 consists of 12 residues. V shed 3 bases, J shed 6 bases, and the junction held 1 base outside the gene matches. Germline V gene lookup returns CDR1 SGHRS and CDR2 YFSETQ. The CDR3 here is CASSSGQAEAFF. As DNA, the CDR3 is TGCGCCAGCAGCTCGGGACAGGCTGAAGCTTTCTTT. The full variable domain, in which reference TRBV5-1 and TRBJ1-1 provide the parts outside the CDR3, is KAGVTQTPRYLIKTRGQQVTLSCSPISGHRSVSWYQQTPGQGLQFLFEYFSETQRNKGNFPGRFSGRQFSNSRSEMNVSTLELGDSALYLCASSSGQAEAFFGQGTRLTVV.

The chain employs TRBV2 and TRBJ1-5; D remains ambiguous. The CDR3 totals 13 residues. The germline V gene encodes CDR1 SNHLY and CDR2 FYNNEI. V gave up 7 bases and J gave up 6 bases, with 13 bases separating them. Here the CDR3 reads CASTRREIQPQHF. The CDR3 DNA is TGTGCCAGCACCCGAAGGGAGATTCAGCCCCAGCATTTT.

This clone has only one observation. V and J are TRBV11-2 and TRBJ2-3; D uncertain. Trimming removed 8 bases from V and 2 bases from J, with 8 bases in between. CDR3 length: 12 residues. Per germline, CDR1 SGHAT and CDR2 FQNNGV. The CDR3 DNA sequence: TGTGCCAGCCAGGTTTTCACAGATACGCAGTATTTT. Encoded protein: CASQVFTDTQYF.

The chain employs TRBV19 and TRBJ2-7, with a weak D call TRBD2 (5 bases). Germline V gene data show CDR1 as LNHDA and CDR2 as SQIVND (reference sequence). The CDR3 has 15 residues. The V end was cut by 2 bases, the J end by 0 bases, with 11 bases between. CDR3 nucleotides: TGTGCCAGTAGTATAATCAGCGGAAGCTCCTACGAGCAGTACTTC. Protein product: CASSIISGSSYEQYF.

This chain connects TRBV19 to TRBJ2-3; 9 positions match TRBD1. The length of the CDR3 is 15 residues. The germline V gene has CDR1 LNHDA and CDR2 SQIVND (reference sequence). Germline trimming cut 8 bases from V and 1 base from J; bases unmatched to any gene: 7. The CDR3 loop is CASWDREGGTDTQYF. CDR3 sequence (DNA): TGTGCCAGTTGGGACAGGGAGGGTGGCACAGATACGCAGTATTTT.

The chain carries TRBV6-5 and TRBJ1-1; D not resolved. The CDR3 length is 13 residues. V lost 0 bases and J 4 bases, leaving 6 bases between the germline ends. Germline CDR1 and CDR2: MNHEY and SVGAGI. The CDR3 DNA reads as TGTGCCAGCAGTTACTCAGAGAGCACTGAAGCTTTCTTT. This sequence encodes CASSYSESTEAFF.

The chain combines TRBV5-4 with TRBJ2-5; possible D gene TRBD2, 7 bases. The length of the CDR3 is 15 residues. Germline V lookup: CDR1 SGHNT, CDR2 YYREEE (reference sequence). The V end lost 5 bases, the J end lost 5 bases, and 19 bases lay between the germline ends. The CDR3 here is CASSPKGGAGETQYF. CDR3 DNA sequence: TGTGCCAGCAGTCCCAAGGGGGGGGCTGGTGAGACCCAGTACTTC.